This T cell receptor (beta chain) emerged from a study of a mutant IDH1 vaccine in newly diagnosed glioma. In the study overall: Treated patients, averaging 40.4 years, were approximately 60% male and around 40% female. Receipt of radiotherapy, temozolomide, or both preceded the study, and most received both.

As for this clone: The antigen remains unidentified.

The CDR3 is 14 residues long. The trim removed 7 bases at V and 0 bases at J, leaving 5 bases unmatched. The germline CDR1 and CDR2 sequences are SQVTM and ANQGSEA. Regarding the study as a whole: Top-clonotype changes in peripheral T cells seemed unrelated to pseudoprogression.

Regarding time point: week 11, during vaccination. Each dose delivered 300 ug of mutant IDH1 20-mer peptide subcutaneously with imiquimod. In every donor, the tumor was a new WHO grade 3 or 4 IDH1-mutant, ATRX-lost astrocytoma. Assay: immunoSEQ multiplex PCR; the TCRdb copy retains only in-frame clones and omits some. The sample records about 32,000 clones, 75% to 85% being singletons. The origin of this receptor is a man aged 30-40 years with glioma. The chain carries TRBV29-1 and TRBJ2-1; 8 nucleotides agree with TRBD2. The sample here was PBMCs, taken from a glioma patient whose treatment included an IDH1 peptide vaccine. The CDR3 region is CSALLADSYNEQFF. CDR3 coding DNA: TGCAGCGCATTACTAGCGGACTCCTACAATGAGCAGTTCTTC.